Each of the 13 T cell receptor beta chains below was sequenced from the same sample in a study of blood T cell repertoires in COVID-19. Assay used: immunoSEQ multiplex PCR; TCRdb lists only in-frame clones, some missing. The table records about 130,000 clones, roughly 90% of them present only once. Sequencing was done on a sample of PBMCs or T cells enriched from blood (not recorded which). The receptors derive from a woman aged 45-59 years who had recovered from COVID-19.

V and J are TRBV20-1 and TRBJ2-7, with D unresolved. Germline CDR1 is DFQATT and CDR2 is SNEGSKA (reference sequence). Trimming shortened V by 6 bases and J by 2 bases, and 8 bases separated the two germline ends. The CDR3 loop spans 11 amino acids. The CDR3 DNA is TGCAGTGCCCCACGGGCCTACGAGCAGTACTTC. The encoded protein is CSAPRAYEQYF.

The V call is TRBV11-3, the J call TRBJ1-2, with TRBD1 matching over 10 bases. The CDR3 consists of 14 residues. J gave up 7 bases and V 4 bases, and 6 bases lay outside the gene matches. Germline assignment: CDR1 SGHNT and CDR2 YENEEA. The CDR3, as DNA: TGTGCCAGCAGCTCTGGGACAGGGGTAATTGGCTACACCTTC. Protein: CASSSGTGVIGYTF.

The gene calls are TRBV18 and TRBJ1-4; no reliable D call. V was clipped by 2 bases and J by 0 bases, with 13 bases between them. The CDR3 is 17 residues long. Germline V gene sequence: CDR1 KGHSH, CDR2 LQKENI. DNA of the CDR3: TGTGCCAGCTCACCATCTTCTATGACTCCAACTAATGAAAAACTGTTTTTT. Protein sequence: CASSPSSMTPTNEKLFF.

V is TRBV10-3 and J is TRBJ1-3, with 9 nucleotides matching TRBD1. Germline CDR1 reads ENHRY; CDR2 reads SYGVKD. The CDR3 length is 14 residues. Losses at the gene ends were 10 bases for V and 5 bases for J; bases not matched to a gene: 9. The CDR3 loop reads CATRGQGPRNTIYF. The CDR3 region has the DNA TGTGCCACCAGAGGACAGGGGCCTAGAAACACCATATATTTT.

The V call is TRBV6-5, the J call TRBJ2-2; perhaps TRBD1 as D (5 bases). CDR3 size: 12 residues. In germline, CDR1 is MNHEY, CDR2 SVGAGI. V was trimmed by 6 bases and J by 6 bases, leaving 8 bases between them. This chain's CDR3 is CASRGPSGELFF. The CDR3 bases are TGTGCCAGCAGGGGGCCTTCCGGGGAGCTGTTTTTT.

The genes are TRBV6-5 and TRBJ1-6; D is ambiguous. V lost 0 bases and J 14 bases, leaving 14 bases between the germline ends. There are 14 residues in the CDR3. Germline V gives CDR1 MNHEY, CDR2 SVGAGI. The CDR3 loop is CASSYSITSGALHF. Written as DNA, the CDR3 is TGTGCCAGCAGTTACTCGATCACCAGCGGGGCCCTCCACTTT.

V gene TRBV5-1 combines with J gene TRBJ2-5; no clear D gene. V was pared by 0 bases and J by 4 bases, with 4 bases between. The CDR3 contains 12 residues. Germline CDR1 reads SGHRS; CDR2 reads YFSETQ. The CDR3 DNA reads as TGCGCCAGCAGCTTGGCCGGAGAGACCCAGTACTTC. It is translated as CASSLAGETQYF.

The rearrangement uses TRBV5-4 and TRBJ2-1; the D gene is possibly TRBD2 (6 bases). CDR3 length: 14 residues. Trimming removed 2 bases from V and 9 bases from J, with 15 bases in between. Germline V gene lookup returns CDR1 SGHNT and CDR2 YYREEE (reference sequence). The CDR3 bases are TGTGCCAGCAGCTTTCCCAGGAGGGGAGGTGAGCAGTTCTTC. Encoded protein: CASSFPRRGGEQFF.

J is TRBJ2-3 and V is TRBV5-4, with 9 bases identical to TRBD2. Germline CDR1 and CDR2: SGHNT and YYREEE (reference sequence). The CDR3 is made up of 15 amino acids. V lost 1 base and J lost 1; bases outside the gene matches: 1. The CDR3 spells CASSLWTSGTDTQYF. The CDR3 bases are TGTGCCAGCAGCTTGTGGACTAGCGGCACAGATACGCAGTATTTT.

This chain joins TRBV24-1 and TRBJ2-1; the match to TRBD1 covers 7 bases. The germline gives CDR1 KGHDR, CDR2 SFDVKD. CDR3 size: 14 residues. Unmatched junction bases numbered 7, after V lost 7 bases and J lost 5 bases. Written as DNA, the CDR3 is TGTGCCACCAGCCGGGACAGAAGGAACAATGAGCAGTTCTTC. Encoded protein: CATSRDRRNNEQFF.

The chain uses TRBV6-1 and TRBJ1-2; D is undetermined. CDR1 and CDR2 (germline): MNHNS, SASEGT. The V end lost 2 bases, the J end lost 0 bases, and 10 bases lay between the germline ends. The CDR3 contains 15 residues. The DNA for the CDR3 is TGTGCCAGCAGTGAAACCTTAACAGCTAACTATGGCTACACCTTC. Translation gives CASSETLTANYGYTF.

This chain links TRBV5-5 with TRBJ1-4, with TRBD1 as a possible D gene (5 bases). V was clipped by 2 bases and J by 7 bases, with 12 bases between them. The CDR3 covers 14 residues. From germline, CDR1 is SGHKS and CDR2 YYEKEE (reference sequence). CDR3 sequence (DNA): TGTGCCAGCAGCTTAGCAGGGCGAGGTGAAAAACTGTTTTTT. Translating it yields CASSLAGRGEKLFF.

The CDR3 is CASSVGADQPQHF. CDR3 coding DNA: TGTGCCAGCAGCGTAGGGGCCGATCAGCCCCAGCATTTT. The V gene is TRBV9, the J gene TRBJ1-5, with D unresolved. The CDR3 is 13 amino acids. CDR1 is SGDLS, CDR2 YYNGEE, per germline. V was clipped by 0 bases and J by 5 bases, with 6 bases between them. The whole variable domain, filled in from reference TRBV9 and TRBJ1-5, reads DSGVTQTPKHLITATGQRVTLRCSPRSGDLSVYWYQQSLDQGLQFLIQYYNGEERAKGNILERFSAQQFPDLHSELNLSSLELGDSALYFCASSVGADQPQHFGDGTRLSIL.